This TCR beta chain was retrieved from a study of T cell responses to AZD1222 COVID-19 vaccine. This CDR3 contains 14 residues. Per germline, CDR1 SGHAT and CDR2 FQNNGV. The germline V and J ends were trimmed by 5 bases and 2 bases, with 11 bases remaining between them. Study results and limitations: At 160-218 and 743-854, vaccine-associated CD4 TCRs were dominant, and they spanned spike. Breadth and depth of Spike-specific TCRs rose after two AZD1222 doses. Without day 14 samples, only post-peak T cell repertoires were studied. Reportedly, nearly half of unique spike TCRs recognized epitopes outside B.1.351/B.1.1.7 mutations.

Details on this clone: The antigen is undetermined.

Profiled with immunoSEQ multiplex PCR; TCRdb holds only in-frame clones, not every one. The table shows about 160,000 clones, with around 89% occurring only once. This receptor was obtained from an adult in good health. The chain carries TRBV11-2 and TRBJ2-3; D gene uncertain. The sample in question was peripheral blood, obtained on day 0 of AZD1222 vaccination. The CDR3 region has the DNA TGTGCCAGCAGCGAGGTTGGGCTCACAGATACGCAGTATTTT. Translating gives CASSEVGLTDTQYF.